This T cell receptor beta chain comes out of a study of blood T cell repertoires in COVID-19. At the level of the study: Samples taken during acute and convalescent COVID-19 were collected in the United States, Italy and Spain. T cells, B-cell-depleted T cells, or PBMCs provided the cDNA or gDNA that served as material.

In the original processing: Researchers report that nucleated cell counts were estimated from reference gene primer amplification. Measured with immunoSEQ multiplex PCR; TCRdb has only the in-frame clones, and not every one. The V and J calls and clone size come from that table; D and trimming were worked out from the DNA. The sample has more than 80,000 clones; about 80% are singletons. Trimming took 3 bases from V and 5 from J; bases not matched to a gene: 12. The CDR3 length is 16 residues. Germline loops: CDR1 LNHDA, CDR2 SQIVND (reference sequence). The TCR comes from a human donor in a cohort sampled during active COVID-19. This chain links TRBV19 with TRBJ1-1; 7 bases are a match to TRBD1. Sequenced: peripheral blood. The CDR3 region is CASSIVSLQGRTEAFF. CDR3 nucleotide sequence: TGTGCCAGTAGTATCGTGTCCCTACAGGGGCGAACTGAAGCTTTCTTT.